This TCR beta chain was captured in a study of blood T cell repertoires in COVID-19. Study at large: Acute and convalescent COVID-19 specimens originated in the United States, Italy and Spain. PBMCs, B-cell-depleted T cells, or T cells were the source of the cDNA or gDNA that made up the material.

Points on this clone: At one of its ends the junction is not consistent with the germline gene, which may arise from a read error.

Assay used: immunoSEQ multiplex PCR; TCRdb lists only in-frame clones, some missing. The table lists approximately 88,000 clones, more than 75% of them singletons. This receptor was obtained from a woman aged 70-85 years with acute or convalescent COVID-19. The sample comprised peripheral blood.

Written as DNA, the CDR3 is TGTGCTAGTGGTTTGGAGGTGGGTCAGCGTCCGACTTGG. This translates into CASGLEVGQRPTW. The chain employs TRBV12-5 and TRBJ1-4; no clear D gene. This CDR3 has 13 residues. CDR1 is LGHNT and CDR2 is FRNRAP in the germline V gene.